This is a list of T cell receptor beta chains from one sample in a study of molecular identifiers for immune sequencing clone quantification. TCRdb re-analysed the PCR reads in MiXCR, keeping a single row per CDR3 protein. In the table there are tens of thousands of distinct CDR3 sequences, about a fifth of which are singletons. Source material: naive CD8+ T cells from blood, with Jurkat cell RNA spiked in. These receptors all come from a human donor in good health. Some libraries in this study had Jurkat cell RNA spiked in. CDR3s include the opening cysteine and the closing phenylalanine or tryptophan. A D gene is named only where the DNA matches it firmly. Size tells how often a clone was seen (once, few, many) or the class of an expanded clone, and some rows leave it out.

clone_size	v_call	j_call	d_call	cdr3_nt	cdr3_aa
NA	TRBV5-1	TRBJ2-7	TRBD2	TGCGCCAGCAGCTTGGAAATAGCGGGGGCTTACGAGCAGTACTTC	CASSLEIAGAYEQYF
NA	TRBV4-2	TRBJ2-3	TRBD2	TGTGCCAGCAGCCAGGTAGCGGGGGCGCCGGGAGATACGCAGTATTTT	CASSQVAGAPGDTQYF
many	TRBV7-2	TRBJ2-3	NA	TGTGCCAGCAGTCGCGACAACACAGATACGCAGTATTTT	CASSRDNTDTQYF
many	TRBV19	TRBJ2-3	TRBD2	TGTGCCAGTAGTTCCTCTAGCGGGGGCCCTCTTGGGGATACGCAGTATTTT	CASSSSSGGPLGDTQYF
NA	TRBV5-4	TRBJ1-1	NA	TGTGCCAGCAGCTTGCCTACGTCGGGACTTGGAGCACAAGCCTCCGGTTTTTTCTTT	CASSLPTSGLGAQASGFFF
many	TRBV20-1	TRBJ2-7	NA	TGCAGTGCTAGGGACCGCTCCTACGAGCAGTACTTC	CSARDRSYEQYF
NA	TRBV19	TRBJ2-7	TRBD2	TGTGCCAGTAGTCCTAGCGGGAGGCTCTACGAGCAGTACTTC	CASSPSGRLYEQYF
many	TRBV19	TRBJ2-3	NA	TGTGCCAGTAGCAAAACTCCGGACTCCCAACAAGAGCATGGAGATACGCAGTATTTT	CASSKTPDSQQEHGDTQYF
few	TRBV6-1	TRBJ2-5	TRBD2	TGTGCCAGCAGTGTGCTAGCGGAAGAGACCCAGTACTTC	CASSVLAEETQYF
many	TRBV20-1	TRBJ2-5	NA	TGCAGTGCTAGAGTGCGTTTCCAAGAGACCCAGTACTTC	CSARVRFQETQYF
NA	TRBV11-2	TRBJ2-3	NA	TGTGCCAGCAGCCGTAATGGCGTCAGCACTTGGCAAGATACGCAGTATTTT	CASSRNGVSTWQDTQYF
many	TRBV7-9	TRBJ2-3	NA	TGTGCCAGCAGCTGGGCAACTAGCACAGATACGCAGTATTTT	CASSWATSTDTQYF
many	TRBV28	TRBJ2-7	TRBD2	TGTGCCAGCAGTTTATATTCCGTCGGGACTAGCGGGAGGTGGACCTACGAGCAGTACTTC	CASSLYSVGTSGRWTYEQYF
many	TRBV6-1	TRBJ2-7	NA	TGTGCCAGCAGGGGGGGAACCTACGAGCAGTACTTC	CASRGGTYEQYF
many	TRBV7-9	TRBJ1-1	NA	TGTGCCAGCAGCCCACCGACCCCCACTGAAGCTTTCTTT	CASSPPTPTEAFF
many	TRBV7-9	TRBJ2-2	NA	TGTGCCAGCAGCTTAGGTGTGCGAGAGACCGGGGAGCTGTTTTTT	CASSLGVRETGELFF
NA	TRBV30	TRBJ1-2	NA	TGTGCCTGGAGTCTGTTCGTCGATGGCTACACCTTC	CAWSLFVDGYTF
many	TRBV7-9	TRBJ2-6	NA	TGTGCCAGCAGCTATATGGCGGGGGCCAACGTCCTGACTTTC	CASSYMAGANVLTF
many	TRBV5-8	TRBJ2-5	NA	TGTGCCAGCAGCTTGGACGGGACTGGGTACCAAGAGACCCAGTACTTC	CASSLDGTGYQETQYF
many	TRBV19	TRBJ2-4	NA	TGTGCCAGTAGTTTGATGGGGGGCGACAAAAACATTCAGTACTTC	CASSLMGGDKNIQYF
many	TRBV20-1	TRBJ2-7	TRBD1	TGCAGTGCTAGACCCTCCGGGACAGCAGTTCTCTACGAGCAGTACTTC	CSARPSGTAVLYEQYF
NA	TRBV27	TRBJ2-7	TRBD1	TGTGCCAGCAGTCTTTCAGGGGGTGGGGTGACCTACGAGCAGTACTTC	CASSLSGGGVTYEQYF